Presented here are 26 T cell receptor beta chains from one specimen sequenced in a study of blood T cell repertoires in COVID-19. TCRdb's copy holds only in-frame clones and misses some; the assay was immunoSEQ multiplex PCR. The table has some 320,000 clones, roughly nine tenths seen once. The specimen sequenced was peripheral blood. The receptors originated from a woman aged 25 to 39 with COVID-19, enrolled during active disease.

This clone has only one observation. This chain uses TRBV20-1 with TRBJ1-2; no firm D call. Germline CDR1 reads DFQATT; CDR2 reads SNEGSKA (reference sequence). The ends were cut back, 6 bases at V and 7 bases at J, with 12 bases in the middle. The CDR3 is 11 residues long. CDR3 in amino acids: CSASPWAGYTF. DNA of the CDR3: TGCAGTGCCTCTCCGTGGGCTGGCTACACCTTC.

The rearrangement joins TRBV10-1 to TRBJ1-1, with D uncertain. V was pared by 2 bases and J by 12 bases, with 10 bases between. CDR1 and CDR2 from the germline V gene are WNHNN and SYGVQD (reference sequence). The CDR3 totals 11 residues. CDR3: CASSEHSGTFF. DNA of the CDR3: TGCGCCAGCAGTGAGCACTCGGGGACTTTCTTT.

The chain uses TRBV19 and TRBJ1-3, with 8 bases fitting TRBD1. Germline V gene lookup returns CDR1 LNHDA and CDR2 SQIVND (reference sequence). Trimming took 6 bases from V and 2 from J; bases not matched to a gene: 6. This CDR3 has 15 amino acids. CDR3 protein: CASRTMTGAGNTIYF. The CDR3 bases are TGTGCCAGTAGGACTATGACAGGGGCTGGAAACACCATATATTTT.

This sequence joins TRBV13 and TRBJ2-5, with TRBD1 as a possible D gene (6 bases). V shed 0 bases and J shed 0 bases, with 8 bases lying between them. The CDR3 length is 15 residues. Germline-derived CDR1 and CDR2 are PRHDT and FYEKMQ (reference sequence). CDR3 residues: CASSLGQGYQETQYF. The CDR3, as DNA: TGTGCCAGCAGCTTAGGCCAGGGGTACCAAGAGACCCAGTACTTC. The full variable domain, completed using reference TRBV13 and TRBJ2-5, is AAGVIQSPRHLIKEKRETATLKCYPIPRHDTVYWYQQGPGQDPQFLISFYEKMQSDKGSIPDRFSAQQFSDYHSELNMSSLELGDSALYFCASSLGQGYQETQYFGPGTRLLVL.

V gene TRBV7-2 combines with J gene TRBJ2-1; 8 bases are shared with TRBD1. The CDR3 consists of 16 residues. CDR1 and CDR2 from the germline V gene are SGHTA and FQGNSA. With V trimmed by 4 bases and J by 2 bases, 7 bases remained unmatched. For the CDR3, the DNA is TGTGCCAGCAGCTCTCAGACAGGGGTTACCTACAATGAGCAGTTCTTC. It translates to CASSSQTGVTYNEQFF.

The genes are TRBV24-1 and TRBJ1-2, with 9 bases matching TRBD1. Germline V lookup: CDR1 KGHDR, CDR2 SFDVKD. The CDR3 runs 20 residues. V dropped 0 bases and J dropped 1; count of bases not matched to a gene: 14. The CDR3 region is CATSDLLNRDRVSYNYGYTF. In nucleotides, the CDR3 is TGTGCCACCAGTGATTTGCTAAACCGGGACAGGGTTTCTTATAACTATGGCTACACCTTC.

CDR3 residues: CASSIMGGYFDTIYF. The CDR3 DNA reads TGTGCCAGTAGTATTATGGGGGGTTACTTCGACACCATATATTTT. V is TRBV19 and J is TRBJ1-3; D may be TRBD1 (5 bases). Germline V gives CDR1 LNHDA, CDR2 SQIVND (reference sequence). The CDR3 has 15 residues. V shed 3 bases and J shed 8 bases, with 17 bases lying between them.

This clone was seen a single time. The chain employs TRBV6-5 and TRBJ2-3; TRBD1 matches 8 bases. CDR3 size: 14 residues. The junction had 8 bases not matched to a gene; V was cut back by 7 bases and J by 5 bases. Looked up from germline, CDR1 is MNHEY and CDR2 is SVGAGI. The CDR3 spells CASMSQGEVDTQYF. CDR3 bases: TGTGCCAGCATGTCACAGGGGGAAGTAGATACGCAGTATTTT.

The chain has TRBV9 and TRBJ2-7; possibly TRBD2 for D (5 bases). There are 13 residues in the CDR3. Germline CDR1 and CDR2: SGDLS and YYNGEE. Trimming left V 2 bases short and J 6 bases short, with 12 bases between. The CDR3 DNA reads as TGTGCCAGCAGCGTTGAGGGTTCGGGCGAGCAGTACTTC. The encoded protein is CASSVEGSGEQYF.

The CDR3 region is CASSPRAGWNGYTF. CDR3 DNA sequence: TGTGCCAGCTCACCACGGGCAGGGTGGAATGGCTACACCTTC. The chain is built from TRBV18 and TRBJ1-2, with D perhaps matching TRBD1 (5 bases). Between the trimmed V and J ends, which lost 1 base and 6 bases, there was a span of 12 bases. The CDR3 runs to 14 residues. Germline CDR1 KGHSH, CDR2 LQKENI. Drawing the rest from reference TRBV18 and TRBJ1-2, the complete variable domain is NAGVMQNPRHLVRRRGQEARLRCSPMKGHSHVYWYRQLPEEGLKFMVYLQKENIIDESGMPKERFSAEFPKEGPSILRIQQVVRGDSAAYFCASSPRAGWNGYTFGSGTRLTVV.

V is TRBV19 and J is TRBJ2-7; 9 nucleotides match TRBD1. In germline, CDR1 is LNHDA, CDR2 SQIVND (reference sequence). The CDR3 is 14 residues long. V gave up 2 bases and J gave up 6 bases; unmatched junction bases: 5. The CDR3 bases are TGTGCCAGTAGTATACCGGGACAGGGTCGCGAGCAGTACTTC. Its protein product is CASSIPGQGREQYF.

This clone was recorded a few times. V gene TRBV10-1 combines with J gene TRBJ2-7; TRBD1 aligns across 8 bases. Germline V gives CDR1 WNHNN, CDR2 SYGVQD (reference sequence). The CDR3 covers 14 residues. J gave up 3 bases and V 6 bases, and 7 bases lay outside the gene matches. The CDR3 bases are TGCGCCAGCAGCCCCGGGACAGGAATCTACGAGCAGTACTTC. It codes for CASSPGTGIYEQYF.

This chain connects TRBV5-1 to TRBJ1-1; no firm D call. V was trimmed by 3 bases and J by 1 base, leaving 10 bases between them. CDR1 SGHRS and CDR2 YFSETQ come from the germline V gene. The CDR3 runs 14 residues. The CDR3 DNA reads as TGCGCCAGCAGCTCGGTATCGAAGAACACTGAAGCTTTCTTT. This encodes CASSSVSKNTEAFF.

The chain is built from TRBV5-4 and TRBJ1-1; no firm D call. CDR1 and CDR2 from the germline V gene are SGHNT and YYREEE (reference sequence). V gave up 1 base and J gave up 1 base, with 14 bases separating them. This CDR3 spans 16 amino acids. This CDR3 is CASSLLLLGRNTEAFF. The CDR3, as DNA: TGTGCCAGCAGCTTGCTCTTGCTGGGCCGGAACACTGAAGCTTTCTTT.

The V gene is TRBV11-3, the J gene TRBJ2-1; 9 positions match TRBD2. The CDR3 covers 16 residues. Trimming at V came to 1 base and at J to 2 bases, leaving 3 bases not matched to a gene. Germline V gene sequence: CDR1 SGHNT, CDR2 YENEEA. The CDR3 DNA reads as TGTGCCAGCAGCTTAGGGGGGACTAGCCCCTACAATGAGCAGTTCTTC. Encoded protein: CASSLGGTSPYNEQFF.

The chain employs TRBV10-3 and TRBJ2-5; D is possibly TRBD2 (6 bases). Trimming shortened V by 6 bases and J by 2 bases, and 13 bases separated the two germline ends. This CDR3 is built from 14 residues. Germline CDR1 is ENHRY and CDR2 is SYGVKD. The CDR3 sequence: CAIRSGGTQETQYF. Written as DNA, the CDR3 is TGTGCCATCAGGTCTGGCGGGACTCAAGAGACCCAGTACTTC.

This chain links TRBV14 with TRBJ1-1, with TRBD1 identical over 10 bases. The J segment lost 10 bases and the V segment lost 3 bases, leaving 11 bases of the junction unmatched. From germline, CDR1 is SGHDN and CDR2 FVKESK. The CDR3 runs 15 residues. CDR3 sequence reads: CASSHFGQGESGAFF. CDR3 nucleotide sequence: TGTGCCAGCAGCCATTTTGGACAGGGGGAAAGCGGAGCTTTCTTT.

This clone was seen only a few times. V gene TRBV18 combines with J gene TRBJ2-7; no clear D. The CDR3 totals 16 residues. Germline CDR1 reads KGHSH; CDR2 reads LQKENI. V dropped 6 bases and J dropped 0 bases, with 18 bases sitting between them. CDR3 nucleotides: TGTGCCAGCTCTTCCGAAACGCCCCCAGACTCCTACGAGCAGTACTTC. Translated: CASSSETPPDSYEQYF.

This clone was picked up a small number of times. DNA for the CDR3: TGCGCCAGCAGCCAAGGAAATAGCTTCCCAGATACGCAGTATTTT. Translating gives CASSQGNSFPDTQYF. The V and J genes are TRBV4-1 and TRBJ2-3; unclear D gene. V dropped 1 base and J dropped 4 bases, with 12 bases sitting between them. CDR3 size: 15 residues. Germline V gives CDR1 MGHRA, CDR2 YSYEKL.

Only a few counts were recorded for this clone. The CDR3 region has the DNA TGTGCCAGCAGCCGACAGTCAGGGATGGGAGGCTACACCTTC. The encoded protein is CASSRQSGMGGYTF. The chain carries TRBV11-2 and TRBJ1-2, with a weak D call TRBD1 (5 bases). The CDR3 covers 14 residues. Trimming removed 5 bases at V and 8 bases at J, with 18 bases between. Per germline, CDR1 SGHAT and CDR2 FQNNGV. Supplemented by reference TRBV11-2 and TRBJ1-2, the full variable domain reads EAGVAQSPRYKIIEKRQSVAFWCNPISGHATLYWYQQILGQGPKLLIQFQNNGVVDDSQLPKDRFSAERLKGVDSTLKIQPAKLEDSAVYLCASSRQSGMGGYTFGSGTRLTVV.

The J gene is TRBJ1-1, the V gene TRBV5-1; TRBD1 agrees at 7 bases. The CDR3 has 14 amino acids. Trimming took 5 bases from V and 6 from J; bases not matched to a gene: 10. Per the germline V gene, CDR1 is SGHRS and CDR2 is YFSETQ. Here the CDR3 DNA reads TGCGCCAGCAGTTATACGGGACAGACCCCTGAAGCTTTCTTT. This encodes CASSYTGQTPEAFF.

The rearrangement uses TRBV5-5 and TRBJ1-1; 7 bases align to TRBD1. CDR1 and CDR2 (germline): SGHKS, YYEKEE (reference sequence). V dropped 4 bases and J dropped 5; count of bases not matched to a gene: 8. CDR3 length: 14 amino acids. The CDR3 spells CASSVAGGSTEAFF. The CDR3 bases are TGTGCCAGCAGCGTGGCAGGGGGGAGTACTGAAGCTTTCTTT.

This clone was detected once. The chain couples TRBV14 to TRBJ2-3; D is perhaps TRBD2 (6 bases). The germline CDR1 and CDR2 sequences are SGHDN and FVKESK. The CDR3 spans 15 residues. The ends were cut back, 0 bases at V and 5 bases at J, with 12 bases in the middle. Here the CDR3 reads CASSQEGGLLDTQYF. The DNA for the CDR3 is TGTGCCAGCAGCCAAGAGGGAGGACTTCTAGATACGCAGTATTTT.

The chain couples TRBV7-2 to TRBJ1-5; D may be TRBD1 (5 bases). CDR1 is SGHTA, CDR2 FQGNSA, per germline. There are 18 residues in the CDR3. V lost 5 bases to trimming and J lost 4 bases, with 24 bases between them. CDR3 in amino acids: CASSPPARVIDYNQPQHF. The CDR3 DNA follows: TGTGCCAGCAGCCCACCAGCCAGGGTCATAGATTATAATCAGCCCCAGCATTTT.

This chain connects TRBV6-5 to TRBJ1-1; D not resolved. This CDR3 has 15 amino acids. Trimming took 3 bases from V and 3 from J, leaving 14 bases between them. Germline V CDR1 and CDR2: MNHEY, SVGAGI. The CDR3 reads CASSYSKRSYTEAFF. CDR3 in DNA: TGTGCCAGCAGTTATTCGAAACGGTCTTACACTGAAGCTTTCTTT.

The J gene is TRBJ2-1, the V gene TRBV15, with 15 bases aligning to TRBD2. Germline V gene lookup returns CDR1 LNHNV and CDR2 YYDKDF (reference sequence). V lost 6 bases to trimming and J lost 5 bases; unmatched junction nucleotides: 2. This CDR3 region has 15 residues. The CDR3 here is CATRRTSGGDNEQFF. The CDR3 coding sequence is TGTGCCACCAGAAGGACTAGCGGGGGGGACAATGAGCAGTTCTTC. Full variable domain (remainder filled in from reference TRBV15 and TRBJ2-1): DAMVIQNPRYQVTQFGKPVTLSCSQTLNHNVMYWYQQKSSQAPKLLFHYYDKDFNNEADTPDNFQSRRPNTSFCFLDIRSPGLGDTAMYLCATRRTSGGDNEQFFGPGTRLTVL.